Listed below are T cell receptor beta chains from one sample, sequenced in a study of CD8 T cells in Susac syndrome. TCRdb recomputed calls from the immunoSEQ multiplex PCR reads with MiXCR, one row per CDR3 protein. The data hold about 240,000 distinct CDR3 sequences, with almost 97% observed a single time. Input material: CD4+ T cells from PBMCs. The receptors come from a human donor with Susac syndrome. Both conserved end residues are part of each CDR3. The D gene is left open where the match is weak.

TRBJ2-7,TRBV29-1,TRBD1,CSVRDSVYEQYF
TRBJ2-3,TRBV11-2,NA,CASSLSRASPDTQYF
TRBJ1-2,TRBV14,NA,CASSQVAAGGYTF
TRBJ1-1,TRBV29-1,TRBD1,CSVQNDRAPNTEAFF
TRBJ2-3,TRBV20-1,NA,CSAVSGGPDTQYF
TRBJ2-3,TRBV12-3/TRBV12-4,NA,CASSLRDGSTDTQYF
TRBJ2-1,TRBV5-4,NA,CASSQQGEQFF
TRBJ2-7,TRBV20-1,NA,CSAPRWTANYEQYF
TRBJ1-1,TRBV12-3/TRBV12-4,TRBD1,CASRMGRGYTEAFF
TRBJ2-1,TRBV7-3,NA,CASSSDGKQFF
TRBJ1-2,TRBV29-1,NA,CSVVSLKGVSGGYTF
TRBJ1-1,TRBV2,NA,CASSELRMNTEAFF
TRBJ1-2,TRBV12-3/TRBV12-4,TRBD1,CASSLDRYYGYTF
TRBJ1-2,TRBV29-1,NA,CSAKEFKQTDRGYTF
TRBJ1-5,TRBV6-2/TRBV6-3,NA,CASTSNDGVLSNQPQHF
TRBJ2-5,TRBV20-1,NA,CSARDSPPETQYF
TRBJ1-5,TRBV20-1,TRBD1,CSAGIGQENQPQHF
TRBJ1-5,TRBV12-3/TRBV12-4,TRBD1,CASSQGADQPQHF
TRBJ2-5,TRBV10-3,NA,CAISEQGRKTQYF
TRBJ1-1,TRBV30,NA,CAWNLRLGNTEAFF
TRBJ2-7,TRBV18,TRBD1,CASSPLPRQGYEQYF
TRBJ2-3,TRBV11-2,NA,CASSPRGSYTDAQYF
TRBJ2-2,TRBV21-1,NA,CASSVKDNTGELFF
TRBJ1-5,TRBV12-3/TRBV12-4,NA,CASSIPSRNQPQHF
TRBJ2-1,TRBV11-2,NA,CASSFGGPSSYNEQFF
TRBJ2-5,TRBV25-1,NA,CASSEHNQYQETQYF
TRBJ2-3,TRBV20-1,NA,CSARPTRGTDTQYF
TRBJ1-1,TRBV19,TRBD1,CASSQTGGSTEAFF
TRBJ1-2,TRBV6-6,NA,CATPARAGNLYGYTF
TRBJ1-1,TRBV5-1,NA,CASSSGTGNTEAFF
TRBJ2-1,TRBV18,NA,CASSRFDPGLHNEQFF
TRBJ2-7,TRBV3-1,NA,CASSQGSGASAEQYF
TRBJ2-3,TRBV5-1,NA,CASRNPGRTDTQYF
TRBJ2-2,TRBV19,TRBD2,CASSSPSGRLTGELFF
TRBJ1-1,TRBV29-1,NA,CSVRDHWGTEAFF
TRBJ1-2,TRBV15,NA,CATSRDRDRGGTF
TRBJ2-7,TRBV4-1,NA,CASSQEGTSGREQYF
TRBJ1-4,TRBV2,NA,CASSLVEKLFF
TRBJ1-5,TRBV15,NA,CATSRDRLRYNQPQHF
TRBJ2-1,TRBV29-1,TRBD2,CSGQQGATSGSAYNEQFF
TRBJ1-5,TRBV15,NA,CATSNGQPQHF
TRBJ2-5,TRBV20-1,NA,CSANPGQIQETQYF
TRBJ2-5,TRBV29-1,NA,CSVDPQAGPETQYF
TRBJ2-5,TRBV30,NA,CAWGTQETQYF
TRBJ1-1,TRBV12-3/TRBV12-4,NA,CASSDRGGSGKAEAFF
TRBJ2-1,TRBV5-4,NA,CASSLAGFYNEQFF
TRBJ2-2,TRBV7-9,NA,CASSLVGETGELFF
TRBJ2-3,TRBV20-1,TRBD2,CSATTSGSSSLRTDTQYF
TRBJ2-1,TRBV10-3,TRBD2,CAISEHPGLADSSYNEQFF
TRBJ2-3,TRBV6-5,TRBD2,CASRPRGRATDTQYF
TRBJ2-5,TRBV7-2,TRBD2,CASSLAVSGKETQYF
TRBJ2-6,TRBV4-1,NA,CASSHRVFGANVLTF
TRBJ2-1,TRBV6-1,TRBD2,CASRKGLAGGRSYNEQFF
TRBJ2-6,TRBV5-7,TRBD2,CASSRLANLSLRANVLTF
TRBJ1-2,TRBV30,TRBD1,CAWSKEGAHYGYTF
TRBJ1-1,TRBV30,NA,CAWSLLGLMNTEAFF